These T cell receptor beta chains were read from a single sample in a study of T-cell memory formation after mild COVID-19. TCRdb re-analysed the 5' RACE reads in MiXCR, keeping a single row per CDR3 protein. Here the sample spans hundreds of thousands of distinct CDR3 sequences, approximately 20% being singletons. The sequencing input was PBMCs or a T cell subset sorted from them (not recorded which). The receptors here all came from an adult woman who had mild COVID-19 (a few samples of this study predate the infection). Cell type and time point are not known. Both conserved end residues are part of each CDR3. The D gene is left open where the match is weak. A clone size is listed for some rows: how often the clone was seen (once, few, many), or a class if it is expanded.

TRBJ2-1,few,19,TRBV7-6,TRBD2,CASSSQTSGRPSSYNEQFF,TGTGCCAGCAGCTCCCAGACTAGCGGGAGACCCTCCTCCTACAATGAGCAGTTCTTC
TRBJ2-1,few,15,TRBV6-5,TRBD1,CASTRSGGGYNEQFF,TGTGCCAGCACCAGATCAGGGGGCGGCTACAATGAGCAGTTCTTC
TRBJ2-7,few,15,TRBV7-2,TRBD2,CASSSWTGGSYEQYF,TGTGCCAGCAGCTCGTGGACCGGGGGGTCCTACGAGCAGTACTTC
TRBJ2-7,few,15,TRBV6-2/TRBV6-3,NA,CASSGFRPGSYEQYF,TGTGCCAGCAGTGGATTTCGGCCGGGTTCCTACGAGCAGTACTTC
TRBJ1-1,NA,15,TRBV7-9,NA,CASSLGSGRDTEAFF,TGTGCCAGCAGCTTAGGAAGCGGAAGGGACACTGAAGCTTTCTTT
TRBJ2-1,NA,16,TRBV7-3,TRBD1,CASSSRGQGARNEQFF,TGTGCCAGCAGCTCTCGCGGACAGGGGGCGAGGAATGAGCAGTTCTTC
TRBJ1-1,few,16,TRBV7-9,TRBD1,CASSLEGARTNTEAFF,TGTGCCAGCAGCTTAGAGGGGGCTCGGACGAACACTGAAGCTTTCTTT
TRBJ1-1,NA,13,TRBV12-3/TRBV12-4,NA,CASSYTGGTEAFF,TGTGCCAGCAGTTATACGGGTGGCACTGAAGCTTTCTTT
TRBJ1-1,NA,14,TRBV20-1,NA,CSASRGGPGTEAFF,TGCAGTGCTTCCCGGGGAGGGCCCGGGACTGAAGCTTTCTTT
TRBJ1-5,few,13,TRBV4-1,NA,CASSQVEHQPQHF,TGCGCCAGCAGCCAAGTGGAACATCAGCCCCAGCATTTT
TRBJ2-1,NA,15,TRBV11-2,NA,CASSFVGEPGGEQFF,TGTGCCAGCAGCTTTGTAGGGGAACCCGGTGGTGAGCAGTTCTTC
TRBJ2-7,NA,13,TRBV6-6,TRBD1,CASSYPDRPIYFF,TGTGCCAGCAGTTACCCGGACAGGCCTATTTATTTCTTC
TRBJ2-2,few,14,TRBV29-1,NA,CSVETSPNTGELFF,TGCAGCGTTGAAACTAGCCCGAACACCGGGGAGCTGTTTTTT
TRBJ1-1,NA,14,TRBV19,NA,CASRVEGGLTEAFF,TGTGCCAGTAGAGTAGAGGGGGGCCTCACTGAAGCTTTCTTT
TRBJ2-3,NA,14,TRBV25-1,TRBD1,CASRRGQGTDTQYF,TGTGCCAGCAGACGAGGACAGGGGACAGATACGCAGTATTTT
TRBJ2-7,NA,17,TRBV27,NA,CASSSSWGSGERYEQYF,TGTGCCAGCAGTTCCTCCTGGGGGAGCGGAGAGAGGTACGAGCAGTACTTC
TRBJ2-1,few,12,TRBV24-1,TRBD2,CATGTIRNEQFF,TGTGCCACCGGGACTATCAGGAATGAGCAGTTCTTC
TRBJ1-1,NA,15,TRBV4-1,TRBD1,CASSQGEGRGAEAFF,TGCGCCAGCAGCCAAGGAGAGGGCAGGGGGGCTGAAGCTTTCTTT
TRBJ2-7,few,15,TRBV7-2,TRBD2,CASSSRLAGDYEQYF,TGTGCCAGCAGCTCACGACTAGCGGGCGACTACGAGCAGTACTTC
TRBJ2-4,NA,20,TRBV5-1,TRBD2,CASSFGLAGGPALAKNIQYF,TGCGCCAGCAGCTTCGGACTAGCGGGGGGGCCCGCCTTAGCCAAAAACATTCAGTACTTC
TRBJ1-2,few,14,TRBV6-5,NA,CASSSREDNYGYTF,TGTGCCAGCAGTTCGCGGGAAGATAACTATGGCTACACCTTC
TRBJ1-1,NA,14,TRBV24-1,NA,CATSDSTLGTEAFF,TGTGCCACCAGTGATTCGACCTTGGGCACTGAAGCTTTCTTT
TRBJ2-7,NA,13,TRBV20-1,NA,CSARAPGHYEQYF,TGCAGTGCTAGAGCCCCTGGTCACTACGAGCAGTACTTC
TRBJ2-5,NA,14,TRBV20-1,NA,CSAAFGTGRETQYF,TGCAGTGCCGCCTTTGGAACAGGGCGGGAGACCCAGTACTTC
TRBJ2-1,NA,20,TRBV7-9,TRBD2,CASSWLGGGGPKSSYNEQFF,TGTGCCAGCAGCTGGCTTGGGGGCGGGGGGCCCAAGAGCTCCTACAATGAGCAGTTCTTC
TRBJ1-2,NA,15,TRBV5-1,NA,CASSLAGSLYYGYTF,TGCGCCAGCAGCTTGGCCGGCAGCCTCTACTATGGCTACACCTTC
TRBJ1-1,NA,14,TRBV3-1,TRBD1,CASSHRDRDTEAFF,TGTGCCAGCAGCCACCGGGACAGGGACACTGAAGCTTTCTTT
TRBJ1-3,NA,16,TRBV10-3,TRBD1,CAIRGQGTLSGNTIYF,TGTGCCATCAGGGGACAGGGTACCCTCTCTGGAAACACCATATATTTT
TRBJ1-5,few,15,TRBV7-9,NA,CASSPGVNSNQPQHF,TGTGCCAGCAGCCCCGGTGTCAATAGCAATCAGCCCCAGCATTTT
TRBJ2-3,NA,14,TRBV12-3/TRBV12-4,NA,CASRASLRTDTQYF,TGTGCCAGCAGGGCGTCCCTTCGCACAGATACGCAGTATTTT
TRBJ1-3,few,17,TRBV7-8,TRBD1,CASSLGPQGAGGNTIYF,TGTGCCAGCAGCTTAGGCCCGCAGGGGGCCGGAGGGAACACCATATATTTT
TRBJ1-1,NA,18,TRBV23-1,NA,CASSQAIGRGHMLPGAFF,TGCGCCAGCAGTCAAGCTATAGGACGGGGACATATGCTACCTGGAGCTTTCTTT
TRBJ2-7,NA,13,TRBV24-1,TRBD1,CATGDRGRREQYF,TGTGCCACCGGGGACAGGGGGCGCCGCGAGCAGTACTTC
TRBJ2-5,few,14,TRBV7-9,NA,CASSPQRLQETQYF,TGTGCCAGCAGCCCCCAGAGGCTCCAAGAGACCCAGTACTTC
TRBJ2-7,NA,12,TRBV30,TRBD1,CAWSSQGYEQYF,TGTGCCTGGAGTTCACAGGGGTACGAGCAGTACTTC
TRBJ2-1,few,15,TRBV29-1,NA,CSVDPRGLTYNEQFF,TGCAGCGTTGATCCGCGGGGTCTCACCTACAATGAGCAGTTCTTC
TRBJ2-7,NA,14,TRBV10-3,TRBD2,CAISDRGGHFEQYF,TGTGCCATCAGTGACCGGGGGGGCCATTTCGAGCAGTACTTC
TRBJ2-5,NA,11,TRBV6-6,NA,CASSKGPTQYF,TGTGCCAGCAGTAAGGGCCCCACCCAGTACTTC
TRBJ1-1,few,17,TRBV15,NA,CATSRDFRGSGNTEAFF,TGTGCCACCAGCAGAGATTTTCGAGGGTCTGGGAACACTGAAGCTTTCTTT
TRBJ2-5,few,14,TRBV20-1,NA,CSAPLAVPRETQYF,TGCAGTGCTCCTCTGGCGGTACCCCGGGAGACCCAGTACTTC
TRBJ2-7,few,13,TRBV29-1,TRBD1,CSVTGGDLYEQYF,TGCAGCGTGACAGGGGGAGATCTCTACGAGCAGTACTTC
TRBJ2-3,few,15,TRBV10-3,TRBD1,CAISDGQGASDTQYF,TGTGCCATCAGTGATGGGCAGGGGGCGTCGGATACGCAGTATTTT
TRBJ2-3,NA,14,TRBV20-1,NA,CSARKAVSTDTQYF,TGCAGTGCTAGAAAAGCGGTTAGCACAGATACGCAGTATTTT
TRBJ2-7,many,13,TRBV11-2,TRBD1,CASSRQGTYEQYF,TGTGCCAGCAGCCGACAGGGAACCTACGAGCAGTACTTC
TRBJ2-1,NA,14,TRBV20-1,TRBD1,CSASPRDRDGEQFF,TGCAGTGCTAGCCCTCGGGACAGGGATGGGGAGCAGTTCTTC
TRBJ2-3,NA,17,TRBV12-5,TRBD1,CASGLATKQGSTDTQYF,TGTGCTAGTGGTTTGGCCACCAAACAGGGGAGCACAGATACGCAGTATTTT
TRBJ2-3,many,15,TRBV9,TRBD1,CASSAGGASTDTQYF,TGTGCCAGCAGCGCAGGGGGCGCGAGCACAGATACGCAGTATTTT
TRBJ1-1,NA,14,TRBV5-5,NA,CASSFGGKDTEAFF,TGTGCCAGCAGCTTCGGGGGGAAGGACACTGAAGCTTTCTTT
TRBJ1-1,NA,17,TRBV20-1,TRBD1,CSARGTGTGNLNTEAFF,TGCAGTGCTAGAGGGACCGGGACAGGGAACCTGAACACTGAAGCTTTCTTT
TRBJ1-2,few,13,TRBV24-1,NA,CATRDSDNYGYTF,TGTGCCACCAGGGACAGCGATAACTATGGCTACACCTTC
TRBJ2-5,once,15,TRBV27,NA,CASSSRSRRTQTQYF,TGTGCCAGCAGTTCTCGGTCCAGGCGGACACAGACCCAGTACTTC
TRBJ2-1,NA,15,TRBV19,TRBD2,CASSITSGSLYEQFF,TGTGCCAGTAGTATTACTAGCGGGTCTCTTTATGAGCAGTTCTTC
TRBJ2-7,few,14,TRBV6-1,TRBD1,CASSQGGGQAEQYF,TGTGCCAGCAGTCAAGGAGGAGGACAGGCCGAGCAGTACTTC
TRBJ2-1,few,17,TRBV7-2,TRBD2,CASSLLWEGLTYNEQFF,TGTGCCAGCAGCTTATTATGGGAGGGCCTCACCTACAATGAGCAGTTCTTC
TRBJ2-5,NA,16,TRBV28,TRBD2,CASSSRTSGREETQYF,TGTGCCAGCAGTTCCCGGACTAGCGGGAGGGAAGAGACCCAGTACTTC
TRBJ1-2,NA,15,TRBV3-1,NA,CASSRYRDRRYGYTF,TGTGCCAGCAGCCGCTACCGGGACCGACGTTATGGCTACACCTTC